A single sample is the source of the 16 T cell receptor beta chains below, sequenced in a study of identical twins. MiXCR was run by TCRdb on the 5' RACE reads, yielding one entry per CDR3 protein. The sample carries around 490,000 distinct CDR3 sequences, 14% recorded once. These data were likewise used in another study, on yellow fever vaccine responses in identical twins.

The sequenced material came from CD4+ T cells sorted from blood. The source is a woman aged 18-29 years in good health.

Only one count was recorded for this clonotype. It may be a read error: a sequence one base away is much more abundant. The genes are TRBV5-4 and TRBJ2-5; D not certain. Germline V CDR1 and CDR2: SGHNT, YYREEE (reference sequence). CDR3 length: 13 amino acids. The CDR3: CASSLGRQETHYF. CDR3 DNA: TGTGCCAGCAGCTTGGGACGCCAAGAGACCCACTACTTC. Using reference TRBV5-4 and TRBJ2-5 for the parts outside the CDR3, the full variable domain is ETGVTQSPTHLIKTRGQQVTLRCSSQSGHNTVSWYQQALGQGPQFIFQYYREEENGRGNFPPRFSGLQFPNYSSELNVNALELDDSALYLCASSLGRQETHYFGPGTRLLVL.

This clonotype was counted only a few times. CDR3 region: CASLLDRPNTGELFF. CDR3 coding DNA: TGTGCCAGCTTATTGGACAGACCGAACACCGGGGAGCTGTTTTTT. The gene calls are TRBV18 and TRBJ2-2; D is possibly TRBD1 (6 bases). V gave up 7 bases and J gave up 0 bases, with 12 bases separating them. Germline V gene sequence: CDR1 KGHSH, CDR2 LQKENI. This CDR3 comprises 15 residues.

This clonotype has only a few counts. CDR3 loop: CSGSPGQLQETQYF. In DNA, the CDR3 is TGCAGTGGCTCGCCGGGACAGTTACAAGAGACCCAGTACTTC. The J gene is TRBJ2-5, the V gene TRBV20-1; TRBD1 agrees at 7 bases. CDR1 and CDR2 (germline): DFQATT, SNEGSKA (reference sequence). CDR3 length: 14 amino acids. Germline trimming cut 7 bases from V and 2 bases from J; bases unmatched to any gene: 10.

The CDR3 coding sequence is TGTGCCAGCAGTTCCCCTAGTATCCAGCTTCAGCCCCAGCATTTT. It codes for CASSSPSIQLQPQHF. The chain is built from TRBV28 and TRBJ1-5; D not resolved. Looked up from germline, CDR1 is MDHEN and CDR2 is SYDVKM. The CDR3 extends over 15 amino acids. V shed 4 bases and J shed 6 bases, with 16 bases lying between them. Drawing the rest from reference TRBV28 and TRBJ1-5, the complete variable domain is DVKVTQSSRYLVKRTGEKVFLECVQDMDHENMFWYRQDPGLGLRLIYFSYDVKMKEKGDIPEGYSVSREKKERFSLILESASTNQTSMYLCASSSPSIQLQPQHFGDGTRLSIL.

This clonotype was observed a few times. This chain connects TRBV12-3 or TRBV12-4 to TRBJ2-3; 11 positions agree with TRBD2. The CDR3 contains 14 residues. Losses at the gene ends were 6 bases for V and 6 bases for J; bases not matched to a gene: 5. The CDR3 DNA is TGTGCCAGCAGGGCTAGCGGGGGGCCCGATACGCAGTATTTT. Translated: CASRASGGPDTQYF.

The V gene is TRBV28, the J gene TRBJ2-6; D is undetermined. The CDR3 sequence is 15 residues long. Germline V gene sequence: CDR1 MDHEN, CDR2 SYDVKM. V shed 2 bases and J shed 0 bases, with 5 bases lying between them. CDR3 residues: CASSLRLSGANVLTF. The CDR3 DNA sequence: TGTGCCAGCAGTTTACGACTCTCTGGGGCCAACGTCCTGACTTTC.

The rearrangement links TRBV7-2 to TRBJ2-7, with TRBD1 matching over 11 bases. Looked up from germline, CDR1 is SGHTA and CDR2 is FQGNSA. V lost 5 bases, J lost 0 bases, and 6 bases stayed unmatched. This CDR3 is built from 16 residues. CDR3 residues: CASSLKGTGGSYEQYF. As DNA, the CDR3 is TGTGCCAGCAGCCTCAAGGGGACAGGGGGCTCCTACGAGCAGTACTTC.

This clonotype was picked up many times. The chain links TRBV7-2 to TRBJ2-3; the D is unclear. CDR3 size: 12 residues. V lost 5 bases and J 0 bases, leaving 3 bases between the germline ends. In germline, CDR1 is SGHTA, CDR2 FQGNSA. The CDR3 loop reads CASSLSTDTQYF. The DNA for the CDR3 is TGTGCCAGCAGCCTTAGCACAGATACGCAGTATTTT. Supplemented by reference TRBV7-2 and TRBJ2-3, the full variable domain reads GAGVSQSPSNKVTEKGKDVELRCDPISGHTALYWYRQSLGQGLEFLIYFQGNSAPDKSGLPSDRFSAERTGGSVSTLTIQRTQQEDSAVYLCASSLSTDTQYFGPGTRLTVL.

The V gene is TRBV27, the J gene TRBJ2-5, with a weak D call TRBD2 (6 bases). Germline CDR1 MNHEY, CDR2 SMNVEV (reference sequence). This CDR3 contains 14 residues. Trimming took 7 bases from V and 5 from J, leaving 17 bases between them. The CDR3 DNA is TGTGCCAGCACCAGATCGGGACTCGGGGAGACCCAGTACTTC. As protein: CASTRSGLGETQYF.

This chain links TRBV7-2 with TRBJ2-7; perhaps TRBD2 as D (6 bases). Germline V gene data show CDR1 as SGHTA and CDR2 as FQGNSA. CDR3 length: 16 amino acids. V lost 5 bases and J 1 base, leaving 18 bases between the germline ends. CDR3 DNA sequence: TGTGCCAGCAGCCCCGCCGGGGGTCGGGTATCCTACGAGCAGTACTTC. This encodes CASSPAGGRVSYEQYF.

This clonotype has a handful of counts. CDR3 nucleotide sequence: TGTGCCAGCAGCTGGGGACTAGCGAACACCGGGGAGCTGTTTTTT. It yields the protein CASSWGLANTGELFF. The V and J genes are TRBV7-9 and TRBJ2-2; 8 bases are shared with TRBD2. Germline V gene sequence: CDR1 SEHNR, CDR2 FQNEAQ (reference sequence). The CDR3 runs to 15 residues. V dropped 4 bases and J dropped 0; count of bases not matched to a gene: 1.

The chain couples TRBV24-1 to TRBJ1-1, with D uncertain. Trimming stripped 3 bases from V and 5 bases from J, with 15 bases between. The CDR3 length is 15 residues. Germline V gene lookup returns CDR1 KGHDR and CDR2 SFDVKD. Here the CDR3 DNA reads TGTGCCACCAGTGATGGGTCCAAGGGAGGGACTGAAGCTTTCTTT. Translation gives CATSDGSKGGTEAFF.

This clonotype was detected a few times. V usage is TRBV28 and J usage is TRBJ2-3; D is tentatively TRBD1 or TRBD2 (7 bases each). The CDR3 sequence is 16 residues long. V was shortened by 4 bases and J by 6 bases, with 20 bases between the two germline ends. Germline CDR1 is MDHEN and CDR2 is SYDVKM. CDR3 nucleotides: TGTGCCAGCAGTTACCCCCAGGGGGTCGGGGGGGATACGCAGTATTTT. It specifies CASSYPQGVGGDTQYF. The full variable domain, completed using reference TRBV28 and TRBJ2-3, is DVKVTQSSRYLVKRTGEKVFLECVQDMDHENMFWYRQDPGLGLRLIYFSYDVKMKEKGDIPEGYSVSREKKERFSLILESASTNQTSMYLCASSYPQGVGGDTQYFGPGTRLTVL.

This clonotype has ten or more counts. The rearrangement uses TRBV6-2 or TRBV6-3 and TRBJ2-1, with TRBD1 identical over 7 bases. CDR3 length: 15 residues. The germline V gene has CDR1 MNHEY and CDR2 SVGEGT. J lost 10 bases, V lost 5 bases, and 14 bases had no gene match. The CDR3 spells CASSTRDRGGLEQFF. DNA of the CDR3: TGTGCCAGCAGTACTCGGGACAGAGGGGGTTTGGAGCAGTTCTTC.

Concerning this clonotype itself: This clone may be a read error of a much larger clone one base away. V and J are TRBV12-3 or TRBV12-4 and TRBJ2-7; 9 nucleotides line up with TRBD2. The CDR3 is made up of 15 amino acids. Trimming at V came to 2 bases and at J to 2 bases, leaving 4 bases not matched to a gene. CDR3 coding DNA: TGTGCCAGCAGTTTAACGGGCGGGGGGGCCTACGAGCAGTACTTC. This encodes CASSLTGGGAYEQYF.

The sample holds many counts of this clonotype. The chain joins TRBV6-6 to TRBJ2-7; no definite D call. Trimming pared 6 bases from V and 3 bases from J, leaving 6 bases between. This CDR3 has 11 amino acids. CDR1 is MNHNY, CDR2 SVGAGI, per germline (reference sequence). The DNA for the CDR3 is TGTGCCAGCAGCTCCATCTACGAGCAGTACTTC. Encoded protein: CASSSIYEQYF.